A single sample is the source of the 12 T cell receptor beta chains below, sequenced in a study of cytomegalovirus exposure and HLA in healthy donors. This PCR relied on a set of 60 Vbeta primers and 13 Jbeta primers. Sequencing was performed with immunoSEQ multiplex PCR; in TCRdb, only in-frame clones are kept and a portion is missing. The table includes around 71,000 clones, under 70% detected once. The sample was PBMCs. These receptors came from a man under 40 in good health and CMV-seropositive.

This chain joins TRBV29-1 and TRBJ1-2, with D perhaps matching TRBD1 (6 bases). The CDR3 consists of 14 residues. Trimming removed 3 bases from V and 4 bases from J, with 15 bases in between. Germline CDR1 is SQVTM and CDR2 is ANQGSEA. The CDR3 DNA reads as TGCAGCGTTGACGAGGGACAAGCTGTCTATGGCTACACCTTC. Amino acids: CSVDEGQAVYGYTF.

The rearrangement joins TRBV11-3 to TRBJ2-3; 14 positions match TRBD2. Germline V gene data show CDR1 as SGHNT and CDR2 as YENEEA. After removal of 5 bases from V and 6 bases from J, the junction contained 4 bases not matched to a gene. The CDR3 is 15 residues long. CDR3 residues: CASSARTSGRDTQYF. DNA for the CDR3: TGTGCCAGCAGCGCCCGGACTAGCGGGAGGGATACGCAGTATTTT.

This sequence joins TRBV5-1 and TRBJ1-1, with D unclear. Germline-derived CDR1 and CDR2 are SGHRS and YFSETQ. Trimming took off 1 base at V and 4 bases at J, with 14 bases between the two ends. The CDR3 has 15 residues. CDR3 bases: TGCGCCAGCAGCTTGAAGAAAGAGGTGGGCACTGAAGCTTTCTTT. Its protein is CASSLKKEVGTEAFF.

J is TRBJ1-3 and V is TRBV2, with 7 bases fitting TRBD1. Trimming at V came to 4 bases and at J to 5 bases, leaving 5 bases not matched to a gene. The CDR3 loop spans 14 amino acids. Germline CDR1 reads SNHLY; CDR2 reads FYNNEI. CDR3 nucleotide sequence: TGTGCCAGCAGTGTAGGGACAGATCGAAACACCATATATTTT. It encodes CASSVGTDRNTIYF.

This chain connects TRBV6-5 to TRBJ2-2; TRBD2 might be the D (5 bases). Germline V gene lookup returns CDR1 MNHEY and CDR2 SVGAGI. This CDR3 is 15 amino acids long. The germline V and J ends were trimmed by 6 bases and 0 bases, with 11 bases remaining between them. The CDR3 spells CASRGLPANTGELFF. As DNA, the CDR3 is TGTGCCAGCAGAGGACTCCCAGCGAACACCGGGGAGCTGTTTTTT.

This clone was seen a few times. The rearrangement uses TRBV5-4 and TRBJ2-7, with TRBD2 as a possible D gene (5 bases). This CDR3 is built from 14 residues. V was shortened by 4 bases and J by 2 bases, with 13 bases between the two germline ends. CDR1 and CDR2 (germline): SGHNT, YYREEE (reference sequence). CDR3 sequence: CASSQGRGPYEQYF. The CDR3 DNA is TGTGCCAGCAGCCAAGGACGGGGTCCCTACGAGCAGTACTTC. The full variable domain, rest sourced from reference TRBV5-4 and TRBJ2-7, is ETGVTQSPTHLIKTRGQQVTLRCSSQSGHNTVSWYQQALGQGPQFIFQYYREEENGRGNFPPRFSGLQFPNYSSELNVNALELDDSALYLCASSQGRGPYEQYFGPGTRLTVT.

As concerns this clone: One junction end does not reproduce the germline sequence, and a read error may be involved. V usage is TRBV5-1 and J usage is TRBJ1-2; D is undetermined. From germline, CDR1 is SGHRS and CDR2 YFSETQ. There are 13 residues in the CDR3. The CDR3 reads CASSGEVNYGCTF. The CDR3 nucleotides are TGCGCCAGCAGCGGAGAGGTTAACTATGGCTGCACCTTC.

This clone appeared a few times. V and J are TRBV5-6 and TRBJ2-3; D is possibly TRBD2 (7 bases). The CDR3 sequence is 18 residues long. V gave up 0 bases and J gave up 0 bases, with 17 bases separating them. Per the germline V gene, CDR1 is SGHDT and CDR2 is YYEEEE. This CDR3 reads CASSLARSAGASTDTQYF. The CDR3 DNA is TGTGCCAGCAGCTTGGCCAGATCGGCGGGGGCGAGCACAGATACGCAGTATTTT.

This chain uses TRBV9 with TRBJ1-6; D is possibly TRBD1 (6 bases). Trimming removed 3 bases from V and 7 bases from J, with 11 bases in between. Germline CDR1 and CDR2: SGDLS and YYNGEE. CDR3 size: 14 residues. The CDR3 DNA follows: TGTGCCAGCAGCGAGGGGGTAGGGAATTCACCCCTCCACTTT. This sequence encodes CASSEGVGNSPLHF.

This sequence joins TRBV10-3 and TRBJ1-2; D not resolved. The CDR3 consists of 13 residues. Deletions cut 3 bases from V and 8 bases from J, with 13 bases between. The V gene's germline CDR1 is ENHRY and CDR2 SYGVKD. The CDR3 loop reads CAISEVGALGYTF. The DNA of the CDR3 is TGTGCCATCAGTGAAGTCGGAGCATTGGGCTACACCTTC.

This sequence joins TRBV5-6 and TRBJ1-2, with 9 positions matching TRBD1. The CDR3 spans 14 residues. From germline, CDR1 is SGHDT and CDR2 YYEEEE. The J segment lost 8 bases and the V segment lost 4 bases, leaving 9 bases of the junction unmatched. CDR3 sequence (DNA): TGTGCCAGCAGCCCGGGGGACAGGGTGAGCGGCTACACCTTC. Its translation: CASSPGDRVSGYTF.

This chain joins TRBV28 and TRBJ2-7; the D gene is possibly TRBD2 (6 bases). CDR1 and CDR2 from the germline V gene are MDHEN and SYDVKM. Deletions cut 8 bases from V and 3 bases from J, with 11 bases between. The CDR3 has 12 residues. CDR3 in amino acids: CASRDFDYEQYF. The CDR3 nucleotides are TGTGCCAGCCGGGACTTTGACTACGAGCAGTACTTC.